This paragraph reports one T cell receptor (beta chain). Its antigen is undetermined. These data originate in a study of CD4 T cell repertoires in COVID-19. The study, taken as a whole, reports: Some SARS-CoV-2 clonotypes, between 7 and 25%, recurred in SARS-CoV and/or HKU1 cultures.

Trimming shortened V by 0 bases and J by 2 bases, and 17 bases separated the two germline ends. CDR3 length: 17 residues. Germline CDR1 and CDR2: SGHRS and YFSETQ. Clones were read by immunoSEQ multiplex PCR, and TCRdb kept only the in-frame ones, dropping some. The repertoire holds some 71,000 clones, with 83% as singletons. The gene calls are TRBV5-1 and TRBJ1-1; D gene unclear. This specimen consisted of CD4+ T cells from peripheral blood, obtained after recovery from COVID-19. This TCR derives from a human donor who had COVID-19. The CDR3 sequence is CASSLGVTVLENTEAFF. The CDR3 DNA is TGCGCCAGCAGCTTGGGGGTAACGGTTTTAGAAAACACTGAAGCTTTCTTT. The whole variable domain, remainder taken from reference TRBV5-1 and TRBJ1-1, is KAGVTQTPRYLIKTRGQQVTLSCSPISGHRSVSWYQQTPGQGLQFLFEYFSETQRNKGNFPGRFSGRQFSNSRSEMNVSTLELGDSALYLCASSLGVTVLENTEAFFGQGTRLTVV.